This T cell receptor (beta chain) was sequenced for a study of somatic mutations in cytotoxic T cells in rheumatoid arthritis (dated by TCRdb to the late 2010s). In the study overall: Before any treatment started and right after they were diagnosed, patients gave peripheral blood samples (approximately 27 ml EDTA). A FACSAria II or Sony SH800 was used to flow-sort some V beta antibody-stained T-cell populations at nearly 100% purity, and TCRB sequencing was also done on sorted V beta1+ cells. TCRB deep sequencing was performed for 65 rheumatoid arthritis patients and around 20 healthy controls. To characterize clonality, the study used TCRB deep sequencing while asking whether somatic mutations are carried by expanded CD8+ T-cell clones in newly diagnosed, untreated rheumatoid arthritis. Median age was essentially the same in the patient group and the control group. Here is what the overall study found, with its caveats: The slight TRBV07 underrepresentation in patients was not adjusted for multiple comparisons. Viral specificity could not be ruled out by absence from virus-specific databases, and the antigen targets of the expanded CD8+ clones remained unknown. CD8+ T-cell clonality did not differ significantly between rheumatoid arthritis patients and age-matched healthy controls. In patients, CD8+ clonality rose with age (Spearman r=0.49), which was not the case in healthy controls. In about an eighth of the roughly 60 patients the largest CD8+ clone exceeded 20% of CD8+ cells, and several identical CD8+ TCRB sequences were shared between blood and synovial fluid.

Comments on this clone: What this receptor recognizes is not known. No much larger clone exists at a distance of one base, and base qualities are not known.

Sequencing of TCRB CDR3 was done on genomic DNA with the immunoSEQ assay. The authors processed their data as follows. Published virus-specific TCRB sequences were compared with patient CD8+ clones larger than 1%, and only a few matches were found. Nothing other than productive TCRB rearrangements was included in the analyses. Defining a clone by its unique TCRB CDR3 sequence, the study calculated clonality as a productive clonality index derived from Shannon entropy. Repertoire overlap between two samples was calculated from the template counts of each clone relative to total templates per sample. V-gene usage from TCRB sequencing and V-gene usage measured by flow cytometry were correlated (Spearman r of about 0.61). TCRdb limited this immuneACCESS table to in-frame rearrangements with V and J called. A share of clones is missing; checked studies link under half to unresolved V genes, and the rest is unexplained. V, J and clone size derive from that table, while D and trimming were established from the DNA sequence. This sample holds about 5,500 clones; over 80% were observed only once. The ten largest clones add up to about half of the sample.

On an AutoMACS, CD4+ and CD8+ cells were isolated via positive magnetic bead selection, and their purity was verified by flow cytometry. Clonal expansions were first screened by flow cytometry with a TCR V beta antibody panel, then characterized by TCRB deep sequencing of sorted CD8+ fractions. Ficoll-Paque PLUS density gradient separation was used to isolate peripheral blood mononuclear cells. DNA was extracted from CD4-enriched, CD8-enriched or PBMC samples with Nucleospin Tissue or Tissue XS kits and quantified with a Qubit 2.0 fluorometer. Reading from cysteine to phenylalanine, the CDR3 counts 13 amino acids. Only CDR3 DNA remains: 39 bases, in frame from the first base. Cut back by 3 bases and 8 bases, the V and J ends lie 12 bases apart. The germline V gene provides CDR1 SGDLS and CDR2 YYNGEE.

Sample: CD8+ T cells sorted from blood. In this chain, TRBV9 is recombined with TRBJ2-1; the D gene is perhaps TRBD1, on 5 matching bases. This receptor was identified in a woman aged 45-65 years with rheumatoid arthritis. The sequenced DNA: TGTGCCAGCAGCGAAATGGGGCTCGATGAGCAGTTCTTC. The resulting protein is CASSEMGLDEQFF.